The present T cell receptor beta chain was sequenced within a study of T cells after yellow fever vaccination. For the study at large: SMART-Seq v4 Ultra Low Input handled preparation of low-cell-number fractions.

The table lists this clonotype with a few counts. Its specificity is not known. TCRdb reprocessed the 5' RACE reads via MiXCR and lists one record per CDR3 protein. The sample yields 150,000 to 200,000 distinct CDR3 sequences, around 10% seen once. General observations from the study: The study re-detected most primary-vaccination clones after the booster (about 95% CD4, roughly 85% CD8).

The sequence derives from a man younger than 35 who received the YFV17D yellow fever vaccine. Sequences were derived from CD8+ T cells sorted from PBMCs, sampled 15 days after the yellow fever booster vaccination.

The chain's CDR3 is CASSQAVRYRGGEAFF. As DNA, the CDR3 is TGCGCCAGCAGCCAAGCGGTGCGATACCGTGGAGGTGAAGCTTTCTTT. V gene TRBV4-1 combines with J gene TRBJ1-1; no definite D call. Germline CDR1 MGHRA, CDR2 YSYEKL. The CDR3 runs to 16 residues. Trimming shortened V by 1 base and J by 7 bases, and 19 bases separated the two germline ends.